The rows below give T cell receptor beta chains drawn from one sample of a study of preoperative IRX-2 immunotherapy in early breast cancer. Measured with immunoSEQ multiplex PCR; TCRdb has only the in-frame clones, and not every one. There are 30,000 or so clones in the sample; 65% to 85% occur only once, and about 3.3% lies in the top ten. Sample collection was performed from a patient treated with IRX-2 immunotherapy. These receptors originate from a human donor with breast cancer. Both conserved end residues are part of each CDR3. A D gene is named only where the DNA matches it firmly. The size of a clone is reported for some rows only, either as once, few or many, or as a class for expanded clones.

V	D	size	J	DNA	CDR3
TRBV1	.	once	TRBJ2-3	TGCGCCAGCAGCCAAGATGCCGCTAGAGCGACAGATACGCAGTATTTT	CASSQDAARATDTQYF
TRBV5-1	TRBD2	.	TRBJ2-1	TGCGCCAGCAGCCTGACTAGCGGGGGGCAGAGTGAGCAGTTCTTC	CASSLTSGGQSEQFF
TRBV6-8	.	few	TRBJ2-1	TGTGCCATCAGTGGCAGCTACAATGAGCAGTTCTTC	CAISGSYNEQFF
TRBV10-3	TRBD2	.	TRBJ2-1	TGTGCCATCAGTGAGTGGGGGACTAGCGGGGGTCGCTCCTACAATGAGCAGTTCTTC	CAISEWGTSGGRSYNEQFF
TRBV7-4	.	.	TRBJ2-1	TGTGCCAGCAGCTTCCTCCGGGCACACAATGAGCAGTTCTTC	CASSFLRAHNEQFF
TRBV11-3	.	.	TRBJ1-3	TGTGCCAGCAGCCCTGTGACAGACTCTGGAAACACCATATATTTT	CASSPVTDSGNTIYF
TRBV6-8	.	.	TRBJ1-1	TGTGCCAGCACCACGTCCCTGGTCTTGACTGAAGCTTTCTTT	CASTTSLVLTEAFF
TRBV18	.	.	TRBJ1-2	TGTGCCAGCTCAATCAGGACGGAATCTAACTATGGCTACACCTTC	CASSIRTESNYGYTF
TRBV7-1	.	.	TRBJ2-5	TGTGCCAGCAGCCCCCAGCCTCAAGAGACCCAGTACTTC	CASSPQPQETQYF
TRBV28	.	.	TRBJ1-1	TGTGCCAGCAGTTTTGGGGAAGCAGGGGTTGAAGCTTTCTTT	CASSFGEAGVEAFF
TRBV7-5	.	.	TRBJ2-7	TGTGCTAGCAGCTTGTCTGAGGGGAGGGGGACCTACGAGCAGTACTTC	CASSLSEGRGTYEQYF
TRBV9	.	few	TRBJ2-3	TGTGCCAGCAGCGCAGCCCAATGGCCAACAGATACGCAGTATTTT	CASSAAQWPTDTQYF
TRBV15	TRBD1	.	TRBJ2-7	TGTGCCACCAGCAGACCCGGGACAGTCCCTTCGGGGCGTTACGAGCAGTACTTC	CATSRPGTVPSGRYEQYF
TRBV6-7	.	.	TRBJ1-6	TGTGCCAGCAGTTACAGGAGGGTTAATTCACCCCTCCACTTT	CASSYRRVNSPLHF
TRBV7-1	.	once	TRBJ1-2	TGTGCCAGCAGCTTAGGGCAGAACTATGGCTACACCTTC	CASSLGQNYGYTF
TRBV11-3	.	.	TRBJ2-5	TGTGCCAGCAGCTTAGGCCTAGCAGAAGAGACCCAGTACTTC	CASSLGLAEETQYF
TRBV7-6	.	once	TRBJ1-2	TGTGCCAGCAGCCAGGCACGGGTTAACTATGGCTACACCTTC	CASSQARVNYGYTF
TRBV7-8	.	.	TRBJ2-7	TGTGCCAGCAGCGTAGGGGGGGCGGGTCCCTACGAGCAGTACTTC	CASSVGGAGPYEQYF
TRBV14	.	.	TRBJ2-5	TGTGCCAGCAGCCTGATGGGCAGCCAAGAGACCCAGTACTTC	CASSLMGSQETQYF
TRBV19	TRBD1	.	TRBJ1-1	TGTGCTAGTAGCTACGGGACAGCGAACACTGAAGCTTTCTTT	CASSYGTANTEAFF
TRBV12-1	.	.	TRBJ1-2	TGTGCCAGCAGCTGGGGACAGGGGCCCACTAACTATGGCTACACCTTC	CASSWGQGPTNYGYTF
TRBV7-8	.	.	TRBJ1-4	TGTGCCAGCAGCTCGCAGGGAGGAGAAAAACTGTTTTTT	CASSSQGGEKLFF
TRBV6-8	TRBD2	.	TRBJ2-2	TGTGCCAGCAGTTACTCCTGGACTAGCGGGGGAACCGGGGAGCTGTTTTTT	CASSYSWTSGGTGELFF
TRBV12-5	TRBD1	few	TRBJ2-7	TGTGCCAGCATTAGGACAGGGGGGTACGAGCAGTACTTC	CASIRTGGYEQYF
TRBV11-3	TRBD1	.	TRBJ1-3	TGTGCCAGCAGCTTAACAGGGGGGACTGGAAACACCATATATTTT	CASSLTGGTGNTIYF